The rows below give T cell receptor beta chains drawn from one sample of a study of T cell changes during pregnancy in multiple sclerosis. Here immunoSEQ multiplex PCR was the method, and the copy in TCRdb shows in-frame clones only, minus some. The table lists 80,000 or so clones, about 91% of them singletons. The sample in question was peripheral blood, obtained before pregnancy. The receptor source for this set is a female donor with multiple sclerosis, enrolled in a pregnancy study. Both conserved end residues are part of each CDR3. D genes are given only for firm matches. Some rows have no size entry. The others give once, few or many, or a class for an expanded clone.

CDR3 DNA: TGTGCCAGTGGTACGACAGGGGGCAAAACAGATACGCAGTATTTT; CDR3 protein: CASGTTGGKTDTQYF; V gene: TRBV19; J gene: TRBJ2-3; CDR3 length: 15; D gene: TRBD1; clone size: .
CDR3 DNA: TGTGCCACCAAGGCGGGGGGGGGACGGGAGACCCAGTACTTC; CDR3 protein: CATKAGGGRETQYF; V gene: TRBV19; J gene: TRBJ2-5; CDR3 length: 14; D gene: TRBD2; clone size: .
CDR3 DNA: TGTGCCAGCAGCTTGGCAGGCACCTACGAGCAGTACTTC; CDR3 protein: CASSLAGTYEQYF; V gene: TRBV7-9; J gene: TRBJ2-7; CDR3 length: 13; D gene: .; clone size: .
CDR3 DNA: TGTGCCAGCAGCGCCCTTGACAGGGCCCGGGCTGAAGCTTTCTTT; CDR3 protein: CASSALDRARAEAFF; V gene: TRBV9; J gene: TRBJ1-1; CDR3 length: 15; D gene: TRBD1; clone size: .
CDR3 DNA: TGTGCCAGCAGCCAAATACAGGGGGCGTACACTGAAGCTTTCTTT; CDR3 protein: CASSQIQGAYTEAFF; V gene: TRBV7-2; J gene: TRBJ1-1; CDR3 length: 15; D gene: TRBD1; clone size: once
CDR3 DNA: TGTGCCAGCAGCTTAAACAGGGCCAACGAGCAGTACTTC; CDR3 protein: CASSLNRANEQYF; V gene: TRBV7-2; J gene: TRBJ2-7; CDR3 length: 13; D gene: .; clone size: .
CDR3 DNA: TGTGCCAGCAGCAAAAAGGGACTAGCGGGAGTGAATGAGCAGTTCTTC; CDR3 protein: CASSKKGLAGVNEQFF; V gene: TRBV7-8; J gene: TRBJ2-1; CDR3 length: 16; D gene: TRBD2; clone size: .
CDR3 DNA: TGTGCCAGCAGCCCAGGGGGTGGCCAGCCCCAGCATTTT; CDR3 protein: CASSPGGGQPQHF; V gene: TRBV27; J gene: TRBJ1-5; CDR3 length: 13; D gene: TRBD1; clone size: medium-sized
CDR3 DNA: TGCGCCAGCAGCCAATCCCTCCTCGGCGGGGCGGACTACGAGCAGTACTTC; CDR3 protein: CASSQSLLGGADYEQYF; V gene: TRBV4-1; J gene: TRBJ2-7; CDR3 length: 17; D gene: .; clone size: once
CDR3 DNA: TGCGCCAGCAGCCAAGCAACTAGCGGGGGTTCCTACGAGCAGTACTTC; CDR3 protein: CASSQATSGGSYEQYF; V gene: TRBV4-1; J gene: TRBJ2-7; CDR3 length: 16; D gene: TRBD2; clone size: .
CDR3 DNA: TGCGCCAGCAGCCAAGGTCCACTAGCGGGAAGACACAATGAGCAGTTCTTC; CDR3 protein: CASSQGPLAGRHNEQFF; V gene: TRBV4-1; J gene: TRBJ2-1; CDR3 length: 17; D gene: TRBD2; clone size: .
CDR3 DNA: TGCGCCAGCAGCCAAGATGGACCTAGCGGGAGCAGCGAGCAGTACTTC; CDR3 protein: CASSQDGPSGSSEQYF; V gene: TRBV4-3; J gene: TRBJ2-7; CDR3 length: 16; D gene: TRBD2; clone size: .
CDR3 DNA: TGTGCCAGCAGCTTAGGGGAATCCGCCTCGAGGCAGCCCCAGCATTTT; CDR3 protein: CASSLGESASRQPQHF; V gene: TRBV13; J gene: TRBJ1-5; CDR3 length: 16; D gene: .; clone size: .
CDR3 DNA: TGCACCAGCAGCCAAGGTGCCGGGACTAGCGGGATTGCCGTGGAGTTCTTC; CDR3 protein: CTSSQGAGTSGIAVEFF; V gene: TRBV1; J gene: TRBJ2-1; CDR3 length: 17; D gene: .; clone size: .
CDR3 DNA: TGCGCCAGCAGCCCTGGGGACAGGGGGGTCCAAGAGACCCAGTACTTC; CDR3 protein: CASSPGDRGVQETQYF; V gene: TRBV5-1; J gene: TRBJ2-5; CDR3 length: 16; D gene: TRBD1; clone size: .
CDR3 DNA: TGTGCCAGCAGCCAAGGGGTGTCGGAACGGGAGGACGACACCGGGGAGCTGTTTTTT; CDR3 protein: CASSQGVSEREDDTGELFF; V gene: TRBV14; J gene: TRBJ2-2; CDR3 length: 19; D gene: TRBD2; clone size: .
CDR3 DNA: TGTGCCAGCAGTTGGGACAGAGCCTACGAGCAGTACTTC; CDR3 protein: CASSWDRAYEQYF; V gene: TRBV28; J gene: TRBJ2-7; CDR3 length: 13; D gene: TRBD1; clone size: .
CDR3 DNA: TGTGCCAGCAGCTTCCATTCGGGGGGGGTGGGGAACGAGCAGTACTTC; CDR3 protein: CASSFHSGGVGNEQYF; V gene: TRBV7-2; J gene: TRBJ2-7; CDR3 length: 16; D gene: TRBD2; clone size: .
CDR3 DNA: TGCAGCGTTGTAGAGTACCCGGGGCAGCCCCAGCATTTT; CDR3 protein: CSVVEYPGQPQHF; V gene: TRBV29-1; J gene: TRBJ1-5; CDR3 length: 13; D gene: .; clone size: .
CDR3 DNA: TGTGCCAGCAGTGAAGGCGGCTATGGCTACACCTTC; CDR3 protein: CASSEGGYGYTF; V gene: TRBV2; J gene: TRBJ1-2; CDR3 length: 12; D gene: .; clone size: .
CDR3 DNA: TGTGCCAGCAGTGAATCAACCTTCAGGGGTATGCAGCCCCAGCATTTT; CDR3 protein: CASSESTFRGMQPQHF; V gene: TRBV25-1; J gene: TRBJ1-5; CDR3 length: 16; D gene: .; clone size: few
CDR3 DNA: TGTGCCAGTAGTATCACAGGACAGGATGAGCAGTTCTTC; CDR3 protein: CASSITGQDEQFF; V gene: TRBV19; J gene: TRBJ2-1; CDR3 length: 13; D gene: TRBD1; clone size: .
CDR3 DNA: TGTGCCAGCAGTTACTCTGGGACTAGTGGTTATTTT; CDR3 protein: CASSYSGTSGYF; V gene: TRBV6-5; J gene: TRBJ2-3; CDR3 length: 12; D gene: TRBD2; clone size: .
CDR3 DNA: TGTGCCAGCAGTTCCCCTTTTAGCGGGAGTCGCGATGAGCAGTTCTTC; CDR3 protein: CASSSPFSGSRDEQFF; V gene: TRBV28; J gene: TRBJ2-1; CDR3 length: 16; D gene: TRBD2; clone size: .
CDR3 DNA: TGTGCCAGCAGTGAACGTGGACAGGGCTTCTACGAGCAGTACTTC; CDR3 protein: CASSERGQGFYEQYF; V gene: TRBV2; J gene: TRBJ2-7; CDR3 length: 15; D gene: TRBD1; clone size: .
CDR3 DNA: TGTGCCAGCAAGGCGGGAGGAACCGGGGAGCTGTTTTTT; CDR3 protein: CASKAGGTGELFF; V gene: TRBV27; J gene: TRBJ2-2; CDR3 length: 13; D gene: TRBD2; clone size: .
CDR3 DNA: TGTGCCAGTAAGCCTAGGGCGGGTGCTGAAGCTTTCTTT; CDR3 protein: CASKPRAGAEAFF; V gene: TRBV19; J gene: TRBJ1-1; CDR3 length: 13; D gene: .; clone size: .
CDR3 DNA: TGTGCCAGCAGTGTCAGGACAAAAGAGACCCAGTACTTC; CDR3 protein: CASSVRTKETQYF; V gene: TRBV6-1; J gene: TRBJ2-5; CDR3 length: 13; D gene: .; clone size: once
CDR3 DNA: TGTGCCACTCATAACAGGGATCGGGCTGAAGCTTTCTTT; CDR3 protein: CATHNRDRAEAFF; V gene: TRBV15; J gene: TRBJ1-1; CDR3 length: 13; D gene: .; clone size: .
CDR3 DNA: TGTGCCAGCAGCGTAGGGACAGGGGCCTACGAGCAGTACTTC; CDR3 protein: CASSVGTGAYEQYF; V gene: TRBV9; J gene: TRBJ2-7; CDR3 length: 14; D gene: TRBD1; clone size: .
CDR3 DNA: TGCGCCACCGGGACAGGGCACGTGCAAGAGACCCAGTACTTC; CDR3 protein: CATGTGHVQETQYF; V gene: TRBV5-1; J gene: TRBJ2-5; CDR3 length: 14; D gene: TRBD1; clone size: .
CDR3 DNA: TGTGCCAGTACTCCCGCGGGACAGCCAAATGAAAAACTGTTTTTT; CDR3 protein: CASTPAGQPNEKLFF; V gene: TRBV19; J gene: TRBJ1-4; CDR3 length: 15; D gene: TRBD1; clone size: .
CDR3 DNA: TGTGCCAGCCGAGGGGACATCTATGGCTACACCTTC; CDR3 protein: CASRGDIYGYTF; V gene: TRBV6-5; J gene: TRBJ1-2; CDR3 length: 12; D gene: .; clone size: .
CDR3 DNA: TGCAGCGTTGTCAGATTTTTGAACACTGAAGCTTTCTTT; CDR3 protein: CSVVRFLNTEAFF; V gene: TRBV29-1; J gene: TRBJ1-1; CDR3 length: 13; D gene: .; clone size: .
CDR3 DNA: TGTGCCAGCAGCCAACAAAGACAGACTAGCACAGATACGCAGTATTTT; CDR3 protein: CASSQQRQTSTDTQYF; V gene: TRBV14; J gene: TRBJ2-3; CDR3 length: 16; D gene: .; clone size: .
CDR3 DNA: TGTGCCTGGAGTCGGGGGGGGAGTGGCAAAAACATTCAGTACTTC; CDR3 protein: CAWSRGGSGKNIQYF; V gene: TRBV30; J gene: TRBJ2-4; CDR3 length: 15; D gene: TRBD2; clone size: .
CDR3 DNA: TGTGCCAGCATCCCGGGGGGAAATCAGCCCCAGCATTTT; CDR3 protein: CASIPGGNQPQHF; V gene: TRBV28; J gene: TRBJ1-5; CDR3 length: 13; D gene: .; clone size: .
CDR3 DNA: TGTGCCAGCAGCCAAGAAGGCGACAGATCCTACGAGCAGTACTTC; CDR3 protein: CASSQEGDRSYEQYF; V gene: TRBV4-2; J gene: TRBJ2-7; CDR3 length: 15; D gene: .; clone size: once
CDR3 DNA: TGTGCCAGCAGCTTGGGACTATCGCGGGAGACCCAGTACTTC; CDR3 protein: CASSLGLSRETQYF; V gene: TRBV7-2; J gene: TRBJ2-5; CDR3 length: 14; D gene: TRBD2; clone size: .